The 7 T cell receptor beta chains reported below all come from one sample, sequenced in a study of TIL therapy for anti-PD-1-resistant metastatic lung cancer. The time point denotes: pre-treatment sample, taken before nivolumab and TIL therapy. The immunoSEQ assay was v3. Assay: immunoSEQ multiplex PCR; the TCRdb copy retains only in-frame clones and omits some. In the table there are nearly 15,000 clones, approximately 85% of which are singletons. The sample here was blood, taken at baseline. All receptors come from a person aged 25-85 years with non-small cell lung cancer.

J is TRBJ2-1 and V is TRBV7-2; D not resolved. The CDR3 sequence is 15 residues long. From germline, CDR1 is SGHTA and CDR2 FQGNSA. Trimming left V 6 bases short and J 3 bases short, with 15 bases between. The CDR3 nucleotides are TGTGCCAGCAGTCCCCGGGTCGGGCACTACAATGAGCAGTTCTTC. Residues: CASSPRVGHYNEQFF.

V is TRBV30 and J is TRBJ1-6, with D possibly matching TRBD1 (6 bases). This CDR3 has 12 residues. Per the germline V gene, CDR1 is GTSNPN and CDR2 is SVGIG (reference sequence). The ends were cut back, 4 bases at V and 13 bases at J, with 14 bases in the middle. This CDR3 is CAWMTGPGPLHF. In DNA form, the CDR3 reads TGTGCCTGGATGACAGGCCCAGGGCCCCTCCACTTT.

V and J are TRBV7-9 and TRBJ2-7; TRBD1 matches 8 bases. The CDR3 is 12 residues long. Looked up from germline, CDR1 is SEHNR and CDR2 is FQNEAQ (reference sequence). The J segment lost 9 bases and the V segment lost 3 bases, leaving 4 bases of the junction unmatched. CDR3 DNA: TGTGCCAGCAGCTTGCAGGGGGCCCCGCAGTACTTC. Its translation: CASSLQGAPQYF.

A single count supports this clone. The chain carries TRBV13 and TRBJ1-3; D possibly corresponds to TRBD1 (6 bases). This CDR3 region has 14 residues. Germline V lookup: CDR1 PRHDT, CDR2 FYEKMQ (reference sequence). Trimming left V 4 bases short and J 3 bases short, with 10 bases between. The CDR3 DNA follows: TGTGCCAGCAGCTACCCACAGGGTGGAAACACCATATATTTT. Translated, it gives CASSYPQGGNTIYF.

The table lists this clone with a count of one. The chain employs TRBV5-5 and TRBJ1-1; no clear D. The CDR3 sequence is 14 residues long. Trimming stripped 4 bases from V and 1 base from J, with 11 bases between. Per germline, CDR1 SGHKS and CDR2 YYEKEE (reference sequence). CDR3 bases: TGTGCCAGCAGCCAATTCATAGGGAACACTGAAGCTTTCTTT. Translated: CASSQFIGNTEAFF.

The chain couples TRBV19 to TRBJ2-1; 13 bases are a match to TRBD2. Trimming cost V 0 bases and J 1 base; bases outside gene matches: 9. The CDR3 is 20 residues long. CDR1 LNHDA and CDR2 SQIVND come from the germline V gene (reference sequence). In DNA form, the CDR3 reads TGTGCCAGTAGTATAGAGGGGCTGACTAGCGGGAGGCCTTCCTACAATGAGCAGTTCTTC. Protein: CASSIEGLTSGRPSYNEQFF. Using reference TRBV19 and TRBJ2-1 for the parts outside the CDR3, the full variable domain is DGGITQSPKYLFRKEGQNVTLSCEQNLNHDAMYWYRQDPGQGLRLIYYSQIVNDFQKGDIAEGYSVSREKKESFPLTVTSAQKNPTAFYLCASSIEGLTSGRPSYNEQFFGPGTRLTVL.

This clone occurred once. The J gene is TRBJ1-1, the V gene TRBV6-5; TRBD1 agrees at 10 bases. Trimming removed 2 bases from V and 6 bases from J; junction bases left unmatched: 3. This CDR3 spans 14 amino acids. CDR1 is MNHEY and CDR2 is SVGAGI in the germline V gene. This chain's CDR3 is CASSYDRGRPEAFF. CDR3 DNA sequence: TGTGCCAGCAGTTACGACAGGGGGCGGCCTGAAGCTTTCTTT.